A single sample gave rise to the 16 T cell receptor beta chains below, sequenced in a study of T-cell reconstitution after alpha-beta-depleted transplantation in children. The library targeted TCRbeta and was prepared with unique molecular identifiers. TCRdb redid the calling of the PCR reads with MiXCR, one entry per CDR3 protein. The sample yields around 240,000 distinct CDR3 sequences, 9% to 10% seen once. The starting material was PBMCs from the stem cell graft donor, obtained from the stem cell graft. Receptors originate from a human donor who donated a stem cell graft to a child with SCID.

This clonotype was recorded many times. This sequence joins TRBV15 and TRBJ1-4; D call uncertain. Per the germline V gene, CDR1 is LNHNV and CDR2 is YYDKDF (reference sequence). Trimming left V 0 bases short and J 3 bases short, with 5 bases between. The CDR3 consists of 14 residues. CDR3 DNA: TGTGCCACCAGCAGAGATGCAGCTAATGAAAAACTGTTTTTT. It codes for CATSRDAANEKLFF.

This clonotype came up a few times. The chain couples TRBV2 to TRBJ1-5; D is possibly TRBD1 (6 bases). This CDR3 has 15 amino acids. Germline V gene lookup returns CDR1 SNHLY and CDR2 FYNNEI. V lost 5 bases and J 7 bases, leaving 18 bases between the germline ends. CDR3 DNA: TGTGCCAGCAGTCCGCAGGGGATCGAAGGACAGCCCCAGCATTTT. Its translation is CASSPQGIEGQPQHF.

This chain links TRBV6-4 with TRBJ1-5; 9 bases are a match to TRBD1. Germline CDR1 MRHNA, CDR2 SNTAGT. V shed 11 bases, J shed 2 bases, and the junction held 22 bases outside the gene matches. This CDR3 region has 19 residues. The CDR3 loop reads CACCREGTGYTVGNQPQHF. CDR3 DNA sequence: TGTGCCTGCTGCCGAGAAGGGACAGGGTATACGGTGGGCAATCAGCCCCAGCATTTT.

This clonotype was counted many times. The genes are TRBV12-3 or TRBV12-4 and TRBJ2-1; 12 bases agree with TRBD2. The CDR3 has 15 amino acids. V was pared by 6 bases and J by 3 bases, with 3 bases of the junction left unmatched. CDR3 DNA: TGTGCCAGCAGCATACTAGCGGGGGGCTACAATGAGCAGTTCTTC. Protein: CASSILAGGYNEQFF.

This clonotype was observed at least ten times. The CDR3 DNA is TGTGCCAGCAGCTCACCGGGACTAGCGGGGGGTACCTACAATGAGCAGTTCTTC. Its translation: CASSSPGLAGGTYNEQFF. J is TRBJ2-1 and V is TRBV11-2; 15 bases line up with TRBD2. The germline V gene encodes CDR1 SGHAT and CDR2 FQNNGV. This CDR3 is 18 amino acids long. Trimming removed 4 bases from V and 2 bases from J; junction bases left unmatched: 6.

This chain connects TRBV20-1 to TRBJ2-3, with 8 nucleotides matching TRBD1. V lost 3 bases and J lost 10; bases outside the gene matches: 3. The CDR3 is made up of 11 amino acids. Germline V CDR1 and CDR2: DFQATT, SNEGSKA (reference sequence). In nucleotides, the CDR3 is TGCAGTGCTAGCGGACAGGGCGCGCAGTATTTT. Translating gives CSASGQGAQYF.

This clonotype was seen at least ten times. The CDR3 DNA is TGTGCCAGCAGCTGGGTCGACAGTGACACAGATACGCAGTATTTT. It encodes CASSWVDSDTDTQYF. The chain employs TRBV5-6 and TRBJ2-3; tentative D call: TRBD1 (5 bases). The length of the CDR3 is 15 residues. In germline, CDR1 is SGHDT, CDR2 YYEEEE. V gave up 3 bases and J gave up 2 bases, with 13 bases separating them.

This clonotype showed up many times. Here the CDR3 DNA reads TGCAGTGCTAATGCTCGGGATTACAATGAGCAGTTCTTC. It yields the protein CSANARDYNEQFF. This rearrangement joins TRBV20-1 to TRBJ2-1, with D perhaps TRBD2 (5 bases). The ends were cut back, 4 bases at V and 4 bases at J, with 11 bases in the middle. Germline loops: CDR1 DFQATT, CDR2 SNEGSKA (reference sequence). The CDR3 runs to 13 residues.

This clonotype was counted at least ten times. This chain connects TRBV7-3 to TRBJ1-2; no clear D. This CDR3 spans 13 amino acids. Germline-derived CDR1 and CDR2 are SGHTA and FQGTGA. The V and J ends lost 1 base and 4 bases respectively, with 7 bases between them. CDR3 nucleotide sequence: TGTGCCAGCAGCTTAAGCCCCCTCTATGGCTACACCTTC. Amino acids: CASSLSPLYGYTF.

This clonotype showed up many times. This sequence joins TRBV6-1 and TRBJ1-3, with unresolved D. From germline, CDR1 is MNHNS and CDR2 SASEGT. This CDR3 has 16 residues. V lost 2 bases, J lost 0 bases, and 11 bases lay in between. The CDR3 DNA reads TGTGCCAGCAGTGAACACACTCTCTCCTCTGGAAACACCATATATTTT. Its protein is CASSEHTLSSGNTIYF.

This clonotype was recorded at least ten times. The chain recombines TRBV5-1 with TRBJ2-2; the match to TRBD1 covers 8 bases. V lost 0 bases to trimming and J lost 5 bases; unmatched junction nucleotides: 3. Germline V gives CDR1 SGHRS, CDR2 YFSETQ. The CDR3 covers 15 residues. The CDR3 is CASSLVTGATGELFF. The CDR3 DNA follows: TGCGCCAGCAGCTTGGTGACAGGGGCGACCGGGGAGCTGTTTTTT.

This clonotype showed up many times. The J gene is TRBJ2-1, the V gene TRBV4-2; 12 nucleotides agree with TRBD2. CDR1 is LGHNA and CDR2 is YNFKEQ in the germline V gene. The CDR3 sequence is 15 residues long. V dropped 4 bases and J dropped 5; count of bases not matched to a gene: 3. The CDR3 nucleotides are TGTGCCAGCAGCCCCGGACTAGCGGGGAACAATGAGCAGTTCTTC. Amino acid sequence: CASSPGLAGNNEQFF.

This clonotype was seen ten or more times. The chain uses TRBV5-1 and TRBJ1-1, with 9 nucleotides matching TRBD1. Trimming removed 7 bases from V and 0 bases from J; junction bases left unmatched: 7. This CDR3 spans 15 amino acids. From germline, CDR1 is SGHRS and CDR2 YFSETQ. DNA for the CDR3: TGCGCCAGCGGTGACAGGGGGGGGGTGAACACTGAAGCTTTCTTT. Protein: CASGDRGGVNTEAFF.

This clonotype was observed a handful of times. In nucleotides, the CDR3 is TGTGCCATCAGGCCGCTCCCGAACACTGAAGCTTTCTTT. Translating it yields CAIRPLPNTEAFF. The J gene is TRBJ1-1, the V gene TRBV10-3; D is undetermined. V was shortened by 6 bases and J by 1 base, with 9 bases between the two germline ends. The CDR3 contains 13 residues. The germline V gene has CDR1 ENHRY and CDR2 SYGVKD.

This clonotype was counted at least ten times. V usage is TRBV7-2 and J usage is TRBJ2-3; D remains unclear. The germline V gene has CDR1 SGHTA and CDR2 FQGNSA. V was pared by 6 bases and J by 0 bases, with 7 bases between. The CDR3 loop spans 13 amino acids. CDR3 region: CASRNTSTDTQYF. DNA for the CDR3: TGTGCCAGCAGAAATACTAGCACAGATACGCAGTATTTT.

This clonotype came up many times. This chain links TRBV4-1 with TRBJ1-3; D is uncertain. Germline CDR1 is MGHRA and CDR2 is YSYEKL. The CDR3 is 14 residues long. Trimming cost V 4 bases and J 3 bases, with 10 bases left between them. CDR3 coding DNA: TGCGCCAGCAGCCCGGAGGGTCGTGGAAACACCATATATTTT. It encodes CASSPEGRGNTIYF.